This T cell receptor (beta chain) was sequenced in a study of shared clonotypes between healthy human individuals. The material for each subset, its genomic DNA, was split evenly across several immunoSEQ plates. Assay: immunoSEQ multiplex PCR; the TCRdb copy retains only in-frame clones and omits some. The sample holds roughly 2,500,000 clones, approximately 94% seen once. CD4+ cells were split into CD45RA+ naive and CD45RA-negative memory subsets. Study outcomes and limitations: Despite large depth, rarefaction showed incomplete sorted-subset sequencing. Clonotypes shared by all four sorted-subset donors had higher generation probabilities than non-shared clonotypes.

With regard to this clone: Its cognate antigen is unknown.

The clonotype was recovered from a young man in good health. Some clones in this sample may be carry-over from other donors' samples. Specimen: naive CD4+ T cells from PBMCs. The subset is: CD45RA+ positively selected.

In DNA form, the CDR3 reads TGTGCCAGCAGCCAAGATACGGCGGGCTCTGGAAACACCATATATTTT. Its translation is CASSQDTAGSGNTIYF. The rearrangement links TRBV4-2 to TRBJ1-3; D remains ambiguous. The CDR3 extends over 16 amino acids. The ends were cut back, 0 bases at V and 0 bases at J, with 9 bases in the middle. Germline CDR1 and CDR2: LGHNA and YNFKEQ.